The 26 T cell receptor beta chains below all came from one sample that was sequenced in a study of T cell responses to AZD1222 COVID-19 vaccine. Using immunoSEQ multiplex PCR, the repertoire was profiled, and TCRdb retains in-frame clones only, with some absent. The sample consists of over 75,000 clones, under 90% of them appearing once. The sample in question was peripheral blood, obtained on day 0 of AZD1222 vaccination. All receptors come from an adult in good health.

CDR3 sequence reads: CASSLLGRANGYTF. CDR3 bases: TGTGCCAGCAGTTTATTAGGCAGGGCCAATGGCTACACCTTC. V gene TRBV27 combines with J gene TRBJ1-2; weak D call: TRBD1 (5 bases). The V end lost 1 base, the J end lost 6 bases, and 12 bases lay between the germline ends. This CDR3 spans 14 amino acids. Per germline, CDR1 MNHEY and CDR2 SMNVEV (reference sequence).

The chain has TRBV29-1 and TRBJ1-2; D is possibly TRBD1 (5 bases). This CDR3 is built from 14 residues. V gave up 0 bases and J gave up 8 bases, with 16 bases separating them. Per the germline V gene, CDR1 is SQVTM and CDR2 is ANQGSEA. The CDR3: CSVEETQYGGGYTF. CDR3 DNA: TGCAGCGTTGAAGAGACACAGTACGGGGGGGGCTACACCTTC.

This clone has a single count. This rearrangement joins TRBV4-1 to TRBJ1-2; D unclear. Trimming removed 0 bases at V and 5 bases at J, with 19 bases between. Germline assignment: CDR1 MGHRA and CDR2 YSYEKL. The CDR3 loop spans 17 amino acids. For the CDR3, the DNA is TGCGCCAGCAGCCAAGAATGGCAGGTCCCGATCCAATATGGCTACACCTTC. Residues: CASSQEWQVPIQYGYTF.

This clone showed up just a few times. CDR3 coding DNA: TGTGCCTGGAGTGTACAGTCTGAAGCTTTCTTT. Translation: CAWSVQSEAFF. The gene calls are TRBV30 and TRBJ1-1; D unresolved. Germline CDR1 GTSNPN, CDR2 SVGIG (reference sequence). Trimming removed 0 bases from V and 6 bases from J, with 5 bases in between. The CDR3 loop spans 11 amino acids.

This chain connects TRBV7-9 to TRBJ2-3; D gene uncertain. V gave up 4 bases and J gave up 2 bases, with 7 bases separating them. This CDR3 has 13 residues. Looked up from germline, CDR1 is SEHNR and CDR2 is FQNEAQ (reference sequence). CDR3 amino acids: CASSSENTDTQYF. The CDR3 DNA follows: TGTGCCAGCAGCTCAGAAAACACAGATACGCAGTATTTT.

The genes are TRBV18 and TRBJ1-2; 10 bases match TRBD1. Unmatched junction bases numbered 6, after V lost 2 bases and J lost 3 bases. The length of the CDR3 is 16 residues. Germline CDR1 and CDR2: KGHSH and LQKENI. CDR3 coding DNA: TGTGCCAGCTCACCAGACAGGGGGCGCCCCGACTATGGCTACACCTTC. Protein: CASSPDRGRPDYGYTF.

V and J are TRBV30 and TRBJ2-7, with D perhaps TRBD1 (6 bases). V lost 0 bases to trimming and J lost 3 bases, with 21 bases between them. CDR3 size: 17 residues. Per germline, CDR1 GTSNPN and CDR2 SVGIG (reference sequence). This CDR3 is CAWSVRPATGRGYEQYF. DNA for the CDR3: TGTGCCTGGAGTGTACGACCGGCGACAGGACGCGGCTACGAGCAGTACTTC.

V and J are TRBV7-6 and TRBJ2-3, with 14 bases aligning to TRBD2. In germline, CDR1 is SGHVS, CDR2 FNYEAQ. V shed 2 bases and J 4 bases; nucleotides not matched to a gene: 5. The CDR3 length is 17 residues. The CDR3 sequence: CASSLRLAGGPADTQYF. The CDR3 bases are TGTGCCAGCAGCTTAAGACTAGCGGGGGGGCCGGCAGATACGCAGTATTTT.

The chain links TRBV7-8 to TRBJ1-5, with 8 bases fitting TRBD1. The trim removed 1 base at V and 7 bases at J, leaving 6 bases unmatched. Germline CDR1 reads SGHVS; CDR2 reads FQNEAQ. The CDR3 loop spans 15 amino acids. CDR3 DNA sequence: TGTGCCAGCAGCTTAGGACAGGGGAGGAGGCAGCCCCAGCATTTT. This encodes CASSLGQGRRQPQHF.

The chain joins TRBV12-3 or TRBV12-4 to TRBJ2-2; D not resolved. V was clipped by 1 base and J by 7 bases, with 7 bases between them. The CDR3 covers 13 residues. The CDR3 sequence is CASSLGTFGELFF. As DNA, the CDR3 is TGTGCCAGCAGTTTAGGGACGTTCGGGGAGCTGTTTTTT.

This clone was observed a few times. V and J are TRBV12-5 and TRBJ1-1, with D perhaps TRBD1 (5 bases). The CDR3 loop spans 18 amino acids. The V gene lost 1 base and the J gene lost 7 bases, with 25 bases spanning the gap. The V gene's germline CDR1 is LGHNT and CDR2 FRNRAP. In DNA, the CDR3 is TGTGCTAGTGGTTTGGCGACAGAAATAGACCTGTTGGTTAGTGAAGCTTTCTTT. Protein: CASGLATEIDLLVSEAFF. The variable domain in full, with the rest retrieved from reference TRBV12-5 and TRBJ1-1, is DARVTQTPRHKVTEMGQEVTMRCQPILGHNTVFWYRQTMMQGLELLAYFRNRAPLDDSGMPKDRFSAEMPDATLATLKIQPSEPRDSAVYFCASGLATEIDLLVSEAFFGQGTRLTVV.

The V call is TRBV2, the J call TRBJ1-6; D remains ambiguous. V was cut by 7 bases and J by 7 bases, with 5 bases left in between. CDR3 length: 11 amino acids. Per the germline V gene, CDR1 is SNHLY and CDR2 is FYNNEI. The chain's CDR3 is CASTINSPLHF. The CDR3 DNA reads as TGTGCCAGCACCATAAATTCACCCCTCCACTTT.

This sequence joins TRBV5-1 and TRBJ2-2, with 9 bases that match TRBD1. The V and J ends lost 6 bases and 6 bases, in that order; junction bases with no gene match: 3. The CDR3 has 13 amino acids. CDR1 SGHRS and CDR2 YFSETQ come from the germline V gene. As DNA, the CDR3 is TGCGCCAGCACCCGGGACAGGGCCGGGGAGCTGTTTTTT. This encodes CASTRDRAGELFF.

J is TRBJ2-3 and V is TRBV19; TRBD1 agrees at 7 bases. The V gene's germline CDR1 is LNHDA and CDR2 SQIVND (reference sequence). V lost 6 bases to trimming and J lost 1 base; unmatched junction nucleotides: 7. This CDR3 has 15 residues. Here the CDR3 reads CASSYLQGGTDTQYF. The CDR3 DNA follows: TGTGCCAGTAGCTATCTCCAGGGGGGCACAGATACGCAGTATTTT.

The chain joins TRBV2 to TRBJ2-3, with 10 bases identical to TRBD2. The CDR3 totals 20 residues. The trim removed 3 bases at V and 2 bases at J, leaving 17 bases unmatched. Germline CDR1 is SNHLY and CDR2 is FYNNEI. In DNA, the CDR3 is TGTGCCAGCAGTGAGGGAAACCCCTGGTTAGCGGGGGGAATCACAGATACGCAGTATTTT. Translation gives CASSEGNPWLAGGITDTQYF. The whole variable domain, remainder taken from reference TRBV2 and TRBJ2-3, is EPEVTQTPSHQVTQMGQEVILRCVPISNHLYFYWYRQILGQKVEFLVSFYNNEISEKSEIFDDQFSVERPDGSNFTLKIRSTKLEDSAMYFCASSEGNPWLAGGITDTQYFGPGTRLTVL.

J is TRBJ1-1 and V is TRBV7-9, with a weak D call TRBD1 (5 bases). With 1 base removed from V and 3 bases from J, the gap between germline ends came to 9 bases. This CDR3 has 14 amino acids. The germline CDR1 and CDR2 sequences are SEHNR and FQNEAQ (reference sequence). Here the CDR3 reads CASSLEQAYTEAFF. The CDR3 nucleotides are TGTGCCAGCAGCTTAGAACAGGCCTACACTGAAGCTTTCTTT.

V is TRBV6-4 and J is TRBJ2-1; no definite D call. Germline V lookup: CDR1 MRHNA, CDR2 SNTAGT. V was trimmed by 0 bases and J by 3 bases, leaving 3 bases between them. CDR3 length equals 13 residues. The CDR3 sequence: CASSDSSYNEQFF. In DNA form, the CDR3 reads TGTGCCAGCAGTGACTCTAGCTACAATGAGCAGTTCTTC.

V is TRBV29-1 and J is TRBJ2-3; 9 nucleotides agree with TRBD2. V lost 3 bases, J lost 5 bases, and 9 bases stayed unmatched. The CDR3 contains 15 residues. Germline CDR1 and CDR2: SQVTM and ANQGSEA. CDR3 sequence (DNA): TGCAGCGTTGATGGCGGGAGGGCCTTGGTAGATACGCAGTATTTT. Its protein product is CSVDGGRALVDTQYF.

The rearrangement joins TRBV23-1 to TRBJ1-6; TRBD1 matches 7 bases. TRBV23-1 counts as an open reading frame of uncertain function. J lost 1 base, V lost 3 bases, and 6 bases had no gene match. CDR3 size: 17 residues. The CDR3 reads CASSHRTGASYNSPLHF. CDR3 nucleotides: TGCGCCAGCAGTCACCGAACAGGGGCGTCCTATAATTCACCCCTCCACTTT.

The chain is built from TRBV7-3 and TRBJ1-6; 9 bases agree with TRBD1. Trimming cost V 5 bases and J 9 bases; bases outside gene matches: 5. The CDR3 has 14 residues. From germline, CDR1 is SGHTA and CDR2 FQGTGA. The CDR3 DNA reads as TGTGCCAGCAGCGCGCAGGGACAGGGTTCACCCCTCCACTTT. Protein product: CASSAQGQGSPLHF.

V is TRBV4-1 and J is TRBJ1-5; 7 bases line up with TRBD1. The CDR3 covers 14 residues. The trim removed 4 bases at V and 1 base at J, leaving 1 base unmatched. Germline V CDR1 and CDR2: MGHRA, YSYEKL. The CDR3, as DNA: TGCGCCAGCAGCCTGGGACAGAGCAATCAGCCCCAGCATTTT. Translated, it gives CASSLGQSNQPQHF.

The rearrangement joins TRBV5-6 to TRBJ1-1; D perhaps matches TRBD1 (6 bases). V was pared by 5 bases and J by 1 base, with 21 bases between. The CDR3 has 17 residues. Germline loops: CDR1 SGHDT, CDR2 YYEEEE. CDR3 sequence reads: CASSSLPKGQKNTEAFF. CDR3 nucleotide sequence: TGTGCCAGCAGTTCACTACCGAAAGGACAGAAGAACACTGAAGCTTTCTTT.

This clone was seen just once. J is TRBJ1-4 and V is TRBV5-1; 8 bases match TRBD1. The trim removed 4 bases at V and 8 bases at J, leaving 7 bases unmatched. The CDR3 consists of 14 residues. Germline-derived CDR1 and CDR2 are SGHRS and YFSETQ. The CDR3 sequence is CASSLTGVGEKLFF. The CDR3 DNA follows: TGCGCCAGCAGCCTGACAGGGGTTGGCGAAAAACTGTTTTTT.

This chain links TRBV12-3 or TRBV12-4 with TRBJ2-5; no clear D gene. The CDR3 consists of 12 residues. The ends were cut back, 3 bases at V and 4 bases at J, with 6 bases in the middle. CDR3 DNA sequence: TGTGCCAGCAGTTTGACTGTAGAGACCCAGTACTTC. It translates to CASSLTVETQYF.

The chain employs TRBV12-3 or TRBV12-4 and TRBJ1-2, with D unresolved. This CDR3 contains 10 residues. Trimming stripped 8 bases from V and 4 bases from J, with 5 bases between. CDR3 amino acids: CASLGYGYTF. For the CDR3, the DNA is TGTGCCAGCCTGGGCTATGGCTACACCTTC.

This clone was detected ten times or more. The sample has other DNA sequences that encode this CDR3 too. The chain carries TRBV7-9 and TRBJ2-6, with D unresolved. The CDR3 covers 17 residues. Germline V gene lookup returns CDR1 SEHNR and CDR2 FQNEAQ (reference sequence). The ends were cut back, 5 bases at V and 0 bases at J, with 14 bases in the middle. CDR3: CASSTSRASSGANVLTF. The CDR3 bases are TGTGCCAGCAGCACTTCTAGGGCCAGCTCTGGGGCCAACGTCCTGACTTTC.